This TCR beta chain was recovered during a study of control samples from healthy donors and cancer patients. The table came from immunoSEQ multiplex PCR; TCRdb's copy has only in-frame clones and leaves some out. In the table there are 120,000 or so clones, about nine tenths of which are singletons. This CDR3 comprises 13 residues. Germline CDR1 is SEHNR and CDR2 is FQNEAQ (reference sequence). The rearrangement joins TRBV7-9 to TRBJ2-2; 8 bases map to TRBD2. This TCR came from a man aged 35-49 years in good health. Sequencing used blood. The chain's CDR3 is CAAGGWSTGELFF. In DNA form, the CDR3 reads TGTGCTGCGGGGGGTTGGAGCACCGGGGAGCTGTTTTTT.